This T cell receptor (beta chain) was observed in a study of read filtering for tumor transcriptome and immune sequencing. Findings of the study overall: Compared with RNA-seq, IR-seq gave much higher clonotype depth and reliability. Sorted CD138-negative bone marrow cells were not purified T cells.

Molecular barcoded adaptors covering alpha/delta and beta/gamma chains were used on around 400 ng RNA. One entry per CDR3 protein, called by TCRdb with MiXCR from the reads. The repertoire holds around 60,000 distinct CDR3 sequences, with roughly 19% as singletons. V gave up 4 bases and J gave up 0 bases, with 8 bases separating them. CDR3 size: 14 residues. The V gene's germline CDR1 is MDHEN and CDR2 SYDVKM. Of note for this clonotype: Antigen specificity is unknown.

This clonotype was obtained from a donor aged 40 or over with multiple myeloma. The genes are TRBV28 and TRBJ2-3, with unresolved D. The sequenced sample was a population of CD138-negative cells sorted from bone marrow. CDR3 residues: CASSSLPSTDTQYF. In DNA form, the CDR3 reads TGTGCCAGCAGTTCTCTACCTAGCACAGATACGCAGTATTTT.